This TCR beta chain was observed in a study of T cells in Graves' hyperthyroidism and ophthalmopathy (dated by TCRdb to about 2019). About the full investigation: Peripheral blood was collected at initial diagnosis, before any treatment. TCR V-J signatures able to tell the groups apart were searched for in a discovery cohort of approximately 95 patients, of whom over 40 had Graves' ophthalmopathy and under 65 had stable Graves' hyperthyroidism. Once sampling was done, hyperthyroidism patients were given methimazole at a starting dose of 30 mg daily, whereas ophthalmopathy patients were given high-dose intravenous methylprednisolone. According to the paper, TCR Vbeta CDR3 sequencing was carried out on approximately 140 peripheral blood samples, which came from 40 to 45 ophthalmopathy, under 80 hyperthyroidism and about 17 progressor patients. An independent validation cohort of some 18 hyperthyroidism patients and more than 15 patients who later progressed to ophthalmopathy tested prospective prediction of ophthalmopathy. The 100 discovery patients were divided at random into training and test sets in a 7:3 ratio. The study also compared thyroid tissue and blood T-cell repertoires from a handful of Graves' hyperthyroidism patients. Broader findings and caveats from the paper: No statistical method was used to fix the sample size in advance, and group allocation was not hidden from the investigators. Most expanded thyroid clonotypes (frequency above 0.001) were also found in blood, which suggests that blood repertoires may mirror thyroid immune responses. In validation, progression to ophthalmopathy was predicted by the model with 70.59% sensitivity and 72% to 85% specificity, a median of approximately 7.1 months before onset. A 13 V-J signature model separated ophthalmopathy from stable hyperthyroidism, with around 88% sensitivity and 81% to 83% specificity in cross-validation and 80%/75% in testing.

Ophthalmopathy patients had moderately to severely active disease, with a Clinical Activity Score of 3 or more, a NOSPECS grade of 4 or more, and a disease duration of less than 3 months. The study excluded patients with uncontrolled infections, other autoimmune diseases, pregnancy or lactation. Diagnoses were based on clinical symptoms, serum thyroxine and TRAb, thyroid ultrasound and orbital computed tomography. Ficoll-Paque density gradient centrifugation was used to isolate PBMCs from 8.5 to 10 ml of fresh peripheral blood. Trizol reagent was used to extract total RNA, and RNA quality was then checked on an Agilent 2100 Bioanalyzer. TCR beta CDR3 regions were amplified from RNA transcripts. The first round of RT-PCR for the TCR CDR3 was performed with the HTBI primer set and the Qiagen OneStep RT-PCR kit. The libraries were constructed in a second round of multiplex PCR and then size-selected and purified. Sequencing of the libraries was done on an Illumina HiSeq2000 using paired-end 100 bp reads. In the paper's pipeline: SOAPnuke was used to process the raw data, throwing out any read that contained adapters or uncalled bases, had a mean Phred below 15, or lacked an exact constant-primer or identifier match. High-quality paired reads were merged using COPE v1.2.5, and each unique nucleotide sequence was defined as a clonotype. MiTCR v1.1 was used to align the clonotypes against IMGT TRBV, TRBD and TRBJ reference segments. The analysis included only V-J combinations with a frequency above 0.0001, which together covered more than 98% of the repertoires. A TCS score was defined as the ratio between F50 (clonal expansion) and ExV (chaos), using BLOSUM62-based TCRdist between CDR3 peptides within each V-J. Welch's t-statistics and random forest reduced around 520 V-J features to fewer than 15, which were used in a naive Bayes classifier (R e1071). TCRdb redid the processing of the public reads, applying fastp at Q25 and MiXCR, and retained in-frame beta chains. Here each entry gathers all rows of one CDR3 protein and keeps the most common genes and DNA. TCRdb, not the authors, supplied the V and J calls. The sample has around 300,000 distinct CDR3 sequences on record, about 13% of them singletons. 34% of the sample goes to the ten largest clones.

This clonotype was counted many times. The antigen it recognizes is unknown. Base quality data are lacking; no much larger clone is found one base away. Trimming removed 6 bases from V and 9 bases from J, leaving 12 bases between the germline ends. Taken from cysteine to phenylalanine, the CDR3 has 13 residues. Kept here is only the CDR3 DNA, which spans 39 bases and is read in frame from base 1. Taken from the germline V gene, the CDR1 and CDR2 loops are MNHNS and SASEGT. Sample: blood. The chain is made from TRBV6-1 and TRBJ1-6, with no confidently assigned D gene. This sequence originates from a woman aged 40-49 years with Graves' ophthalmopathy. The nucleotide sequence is TGTGCCAGCAGCGAAATATCAAGTTCACCCCTCCACTTT. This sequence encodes CASSEISSSPLHF.